These 11 T cell receptor beta chains were all obtained from the same sample, sequenced in a study of metastatic and nonmetastatic thyroid tumors. Prior to thyroid surgery, none of the patients had received any treatment. MiXCR re-clonotyped the PCR reads for TCRdb. The repertoire includes roughly 18,000 clones, about a fifth of them detected once, and around 15% sits in the top ten. The sample taken for sequencing was tumor tissue. These receptors all come from a female donor with papillary thyroid cancer or a benign thyroid nodule (not recorded which). Some clones in this sample may be carry-over from other donors' samples.

The chain uses TRBV12-3 or TRBV12-4 and TRBJ1-6, with a weak D call TRBD1 (6 bases). Trimming removed 4 bases from V and 8 bases from J, with 18 bases in between. CDR3 length equals 16 residues. CDR3 region: CASSYVLGAGDSPLHF. The DNA for the CDR3 is TGTGCCAGCAGTTACGTTTTGGGGGCAGGGGATTCACCCCTCCACTTT.

A remark on this clone: A much larger clone lies a single base off, so this may be a read error. The genes are TRBV7-9 and TRBJ2-1; D is unresolved. V was pared by 3 bases and J by 9 bases, with 9 bases between. This CDR3 region has 12 residues. The V gene's germline CDR1 is SEHNR and CDR2 FQNEAQ (reference sequence). The CDR3 nucleotides read TGTGCCAGCAGCTTGGATCGGGTTGAGCAGTTCTTC. It is translated as CASSLDRVEQFF.

Many counts were recorded for this clone. The chain joins TRBV5-1 to TRBJ2-2; D unresolved. Germline loops: CDR1 SGHRS, CDR2 YFSETQ. Trimming removed 0 bases from V and 7 bases from J, with 10 bases in between. The CDR3 has 14 residues. The CDR3 spells CASSLEGPVGELFF. The CDR3 region has the DNA TGCGCCAGCAGCTTGGAGGGTCCAGTCGGGGAGCTGTTTTTT.

This clone was detected many times. This chain uses TRBV20-1 with TRBJ2-3; D is possibly TRBD2 (6 bases). In germline, CDR1 is DFQATT, CDR2 SNEGSKA (reference sequence). V lost 2 bases and J 0 bases, leaving 12 bases between the germline ends. The CDR3 has 15 amino acids. CDR3 protein: CSARNLAWSTDTQYF. The DNA of the CDR3 is TGCAGTGCTAGAAACCTAGCGTGGAGCACAGATACGCAGTATTTT.

This clone has ten or more counts. The genes are TRBV5-1 and TRBJ1-2; D is undetermined. The CDR3 consists of 11 residues. In germline, CDR1 is SGHRS, CDR2 YFSETQ. V lost 4 bases to trimming and J lost 4 bases, with 5 bases between them. Written as DNA, the CDR3 is TGCGCCAGCAGCCCGGGCTATGGCTACACCTTC. Its protein is CASSPGYGYTF. Full variable domain (outside the CDR3, taken from reference TRBV5-1 and TRBJ1-2): KAGVTQTPRYLIKTRGQQVTLSCSPISGHRSVSWYQQTPGQGLQFLFEYFSETQRNKGNFPGRFSGRQFSNSRSEMNVSTLELGDSALYLCASSPGYGYTFGSGTRLTVV.

Comment on this clone: This may be a read error, as it is one base from a much larger clone. Other nucleotide sequences in the sample specify the same CDR3. The chain joins TRBV3-1 to TRBJ2-5; 7 nucleotides match TRBD2. CDR1 and CDR2 (germline): LGHDT, YNNKEL (reference sequence). The CDR3 spans 13 residues. V dropped 7 bases and J dropped 7; count of bases not matched to a gene: 9. CDR3 protein: CASTPGGPGTQYF. DNA of the CDR3: TGTGCCAGCACACCGGGAGGTCCCGGGACCCAGTACTTC.

The chain recombines TRBV20-1 with TRBJ2-1, with D possibly matching TRBD2 (6 bases). Germline CDR1 and CDR2: DFQATT and SNEGSKA (reference sequence). The CDR3 has 14 amino acids. Trimming took off 4 bases at V and 0 bases at J, with 10 bases between the two ends. The CDR3 loop is CSAIRGSSYNEQFF. CDR3 DNA sequence: TGCAGTGCTATACGGGGGAGCTCCTACAATGAGCAGTTCTTC.

This clone was seen repeatedly, ten times or more. The CDR3 here is CSARGRQAGAKNIQYF. The CDR3 bases are TGCAGTGCTAGAGGGAGACAGGCTGGGGCCAAAAACATTCAGTACTTC. This sequence joins TRBV20-1 and TRBJ2-4; possible D gene TRBD1, 6 bases. The V gene's germline CDR1 is DFQATT and CDR2 SNEGSKA (reference sequence). V was shortened by 1 base and J by 1 base, with 14 bases between the two germline ends. The CDR3 sequence is 16 residues long.

This clone has at least ten counts. The rearrangement joins TRBV5-1 to TRBJ2-1, with D possibly matching TRBD1 (5 bases). The CDR3 loop spans 15 amino acids. The V end lost 4 bases, the J end lost 1 base, and 12 bases lay between the germline ends. The germline V gene encodes CDR1 SGHRS and CDR2 YFSETQ. The CDR3 sequence is CASSPNRLSYNEQFF. Written as DNA, the CDR3 is TGCGCCAGCAGCCCCAACAGGTTATCCTACAATGAGCAGTTCTTC.

This clone appeared once. J is TRBJ2-7 and V is TRBV20-1; D gene ambiguous. Per germline, CDR1 DFQATT and CDR2 SNEGSKA (reference sequence). V dropped 8 bases and J dropped 6 bases, with 20 bases sitting between them. There are 13 residues in the CDR3. The CDR3 nucleotides are TGCAGTCACTATGTCCCCCTAGAGCCCGAGCAGTACTTC. Protein sequence: CSHYVPLEPEQYF.

This clone was seen at least ten times. J is TRBJ2-1 and V is TRBV20-1; 10 bases are shared with TRBD2. The length of the CDR3 is 15 residues. The germline gives CDR1 DFQATT, CDR2 SNEGSKA (reference sequence). CDR3 nucleotides: TGCAGCACCAAGAGCGGGAGGGCCCGAGACAATGAGCAGTTCTTC. Translated, it gives CSTKSGRARDNEQFF.